This T cell receptor beta chain was sequenced in a study of patients and donors after allogeneic stem cell transplantation. A single record per CDR3 protein comes from TCRdb applying MiXCR to the RT-PCR reads. The table lists about 400,000 distinct CDR3 sequences, under 20% of them singletons. V was clipped by 3 bases and J by 4 bases, with 19 bases between them. Germline CDR1 reads MGHDK; CDR2 reads SYGVNS. The CDR3 is made up of 16 amino acids. This chain uses TRBV25-1 with TRBJ2-7; D may be TRBD2 (5 bases). This receptor was taken from a human donor who was either an allogeneic HSCT recipient or a stem cell or donor lymphocyte infusion donor (not recorded which). It is not recorded whose cells these are; they may come from a transplant donor. Sequenced sample: blood, either unsorted or a sorted T cell fraction (not recorded which). CDR3 region: CASSDPGRGRKYEQYF. The CDR3 DNA reads TGTGCCAGCAGTGACCCCGGTCGAGGGCGAAAATACGAGCAGTACTTC.